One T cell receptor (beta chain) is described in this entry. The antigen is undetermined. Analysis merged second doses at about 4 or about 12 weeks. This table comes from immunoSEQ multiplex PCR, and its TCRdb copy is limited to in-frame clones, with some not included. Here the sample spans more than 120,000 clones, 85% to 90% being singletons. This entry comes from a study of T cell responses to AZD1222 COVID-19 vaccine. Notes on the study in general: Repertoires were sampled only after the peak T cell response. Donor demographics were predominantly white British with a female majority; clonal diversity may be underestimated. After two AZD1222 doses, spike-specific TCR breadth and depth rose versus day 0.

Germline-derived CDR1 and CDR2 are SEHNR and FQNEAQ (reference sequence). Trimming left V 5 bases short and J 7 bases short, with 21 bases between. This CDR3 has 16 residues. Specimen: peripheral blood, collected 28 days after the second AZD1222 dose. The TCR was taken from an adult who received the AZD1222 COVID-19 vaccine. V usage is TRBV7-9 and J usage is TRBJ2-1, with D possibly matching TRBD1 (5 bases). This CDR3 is CASSPAWTLRGNEQFF. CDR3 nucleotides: TGTGCCAGCAGCCCCGCGTGGACACTAAGGGGTAATGAGCAGTTCTTC.